The clone carrying this T cell receptor beta chain was seen repeatedly, ten times or more. Its antigen is currently unknown. The sample belongs to a study of T cell repertoires in cytomegalovirus infection. Study-wide background: Public TCR beta signatures provided an indication of both CMV infection and a matching HLA type.

TCRdb re-analysed the reads in MiXCR, keeping a single row per CDR3 protein. The profile shows some 280,000 distinct CDR3 sequences, roughly an eighth of them singletons. The CDR3 contains 18 residues. Trimming pared 0 bases from V and 3 bases from J, leaving 21 bases between. Germline V gene lookup returns CDR1 SEHNR and CDR2 FQNEAQ (reference sequence). Study findings and constraints: HLA-C-restricted, CMV-specific TCR beta clonotypes were dominant ex vivo. Pooled public TCR beta family frequency picked out CMV carriers with the relevant HLA.

The sequence was collected from a human donor in good health (CMV status not recorded). Some clones in this sample may be carry-over from other donors' samples. The chain uses TRBV7-9 and TRBJ2-7; D might be TRBD1 or TRBD2, each matching 5 bases. The sequencing sample was made of PBMCs. CDR3 coding DNA: TGTGCCAGCAGCTTAGCGGGACCCCAAGGCAACTCTTTCTACGAGCAGTACTTC. Translating gives CASSLAGPQGNSFYEQYF.